This T cell receptor beta chain is drawn from a study of tumor-infiltrating lymphocytes in primary liver carcinoma (TCRdb year 2017). About the investigation overall: Of the five patients (three men and two women, aged 30 to 69 years), four had hepatocellular carcinoma and one had combined HCC and intrahepatic cholangiocarcinoma. A total of 35 or so specimens from 5 patients, comprising roughly 25 tumor regions, 5 adjacent noncancerous liver tissues and 5 peripheral blood samples, were covered by TCRbeta repertoire sequencing. The study combined TCRbeta repertoire sequencing, expression microarrays and whole-exome sequencing across five regions of each liver tumor, with adjacent normal tissue and blood. Repertoires from technical replicates were highly reproducible, with mean shared-clone rates about 0.86 and correlation coefficients above 0.98. Tumors of the five patients were stage T1-T3 N0M0 with maximum diameters of roughly 4 to 10 cm. The roughly 27 tumor region samples were profiled with Agilent mRNA microarrays so that TCRbeta repertoire diversity could be related to the local molecular phenotype. Each sample produced about 3.5 to 8 million productive TCRbeta reads, and read depth showed no significant difference between tissue types.

Without any cell sorting, total RNA and DNA were co-extracted from about 20-30 mg of bulk tissue using the AllPrep DNA/RNA mini kit. Between late 2015 and March 2016, roughly five patients in China with histopathologically diagnosed primary liver carcinoma had surgical resection. Chronic HBV infection was present in the patients, and the patients were treatment-naive at sampling. Each tumor was sampled at five spatially separated regions: the tumor centre plus the superior, inferior, left-lateral and right-lateral poles. According to histology, viable tumor cells made up more than 80% of every tumor sample. Fresh tumor and adjacent tissue pieces were bisected, with one half stored in RNAlater at -80 degrees C and the other half sent for histology. Study-level results and caveats: Comparison of CD4+ and CD8+ T cell repertoires was precluded by the use of bulk unsorted samples. The top 250 clones accounted for a significantly greater share of the repertoire in tumors than in blood (p = 0.039). The study included only four to six patients, and the authors note findings should be validated in a larger study. Because only the TCR beta chain was sequenced and unpaired alpha chains were not captured, true repertoire diversity is likely underestimated. Only about 8-24% of top clones were present in all five regions of a tumor, suggesting spatial heterogeneity of tumor-infiltrating T cells. Consistent with antigen-driven expansion, pairs of tumor regions showed higher repertoire overlap (mean roughly 36%) than either tumor-adjacent pairs (roughly 17%) or tumor-blood pairs (roughly 14%).

A constant-region primer and ProtoScript II reverse transcriptase were used to reverse-transcribe TCRbeta-specific cDNA from about 0.55 ug total RNA. Construction of the TCRbeta libraries relied on three nested rounds of multiplex PCR, following a slightly modified ARM-PCR procedure. The first two PCR rounds used multiplex TRBV1-TRBV30 forward primers with a Cbeta reverse primer, each for approximately 11 cycles. Sample barcodes and Illumina adapters were attached in a final 25-cycle PCR using Deep VentR polymerase. Before sequencing, amplicons between 200 and 500 bp were purified from gel using a QIAquick gel extraction kit. TCRbeta amplicons were sequenced on an Illumina HiSeq 2500 with 250-bp paired-end reads. For the original study's pipeline: Trimmomatic v0.33 was used to quality-trim the reads, and FLASH v1.2.11 was used to merge paired reads so that full CDR3 sequences could be recovered. V, D and J germline segments were assigned to the rearranged TCRbeta sequences using MiGEC v1.2.1b. Clonotype statistics and Shannon-Wiener diversity indices were computed with VDJtools v1.0.0. Except for diversity analysis, only each sample's 250 most abundant clonotypes were used in subsequent analyses to reduce sampling bias. TCRdb cleaned the public reads at Q25 with fastp, built clones with MiXCR and kept in-frame beta chains. One record per CDR3 amino acid sequence lists the most common genes and DNA. None of the V and J calls come from the authors' own analysis; TCRdb made them. The sample table contains approximately 79,000 distinct CDR3 sequences; only one count was recorded for about 70% of them. In total, the top ten clones hold 25% to 35% of the sample.

The CDR3 spans 14 residues, from the cysteine through the phenylalanine. Solely the CDR3 DNA is kept, with 42 bases framed from the first base. Taken from the germline V gene, the CDR1 and CDR2 loops are SQVTM and ANQGSEA. Concerning this clonotype itself: The antigen it binds to is not known. The input lacks base qualities; no much larger clone sits a single base away.

Source material: liver tumor tissue from sampling region 4. The cell subset or site label, as the study defines it: tumor region T4, right-lateral pole. The chain uses TRBV29-1 and TRBJ2-5; tentative D gene TRBD1, with 5 bases matching. The clonotype was recovered from a man aged 35 to 55 with primary liver carcinoma and hepatitis B virus infection. The DNA reads TGCAACGTCCAGGGCACAGTGGGAACTGAGACCCAGTACTTC. This codes for CNVQGTVGTETQYF.